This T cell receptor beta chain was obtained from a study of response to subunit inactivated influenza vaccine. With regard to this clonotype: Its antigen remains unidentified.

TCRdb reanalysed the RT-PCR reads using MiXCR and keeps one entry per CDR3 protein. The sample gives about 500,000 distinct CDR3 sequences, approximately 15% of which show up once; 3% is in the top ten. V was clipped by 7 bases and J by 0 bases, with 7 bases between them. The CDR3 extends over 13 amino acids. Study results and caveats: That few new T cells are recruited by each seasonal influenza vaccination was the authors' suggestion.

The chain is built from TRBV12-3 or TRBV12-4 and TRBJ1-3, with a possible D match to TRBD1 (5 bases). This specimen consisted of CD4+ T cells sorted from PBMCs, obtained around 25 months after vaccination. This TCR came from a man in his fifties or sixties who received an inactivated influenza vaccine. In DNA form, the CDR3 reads TGTGCCAGCAAGACAGACTCTGGAAACACCATATATTTT. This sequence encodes CASKTDSGNTIYF.